Reported below is one TCR beta chain. The antigen remains unidentified. The protocol was immunoSEQ multiplex PCR, while the TCRdb copy is restricted to in-frame clones and leaves out a portion. The data contain roughly 49,000 clones, about 86% of them singletons. These data are taken from a study of OX40 agonist ivuxolimab in advanced cancers. Study background: Three patients, one with hepatocellular carcinoma and two with cutaneous melanoma, achieved partial responses. General study findings and limits: There were also nonresponders showing low normalized T-cell clonal expansion.

The CDR3 runs to 15 residues. Germline V gene data show CDR1 as KGHSH and CDR2 as LQKENI. The ends were cut back, 3 bases at V and 4 bases at J, with 12 bases in the middle. This TCR came from an adult with an advanced solid tumor such as melanoma, head and neck, liver or kidney cancer. The source was CD4+ or CD8+ T cells sorted from blood, collected in a trial of the OX40 agonist ivuxolimab. This chain uses TRBV18 with TRBJ2-2; unclear D gene. As DNA, the CDR3 is TGTGCCAGCTCACCTGGCAGAACCCTCACCGGGGAGCTGTTTTTT. Translated, it gives CASSPGRTLTGELFF.